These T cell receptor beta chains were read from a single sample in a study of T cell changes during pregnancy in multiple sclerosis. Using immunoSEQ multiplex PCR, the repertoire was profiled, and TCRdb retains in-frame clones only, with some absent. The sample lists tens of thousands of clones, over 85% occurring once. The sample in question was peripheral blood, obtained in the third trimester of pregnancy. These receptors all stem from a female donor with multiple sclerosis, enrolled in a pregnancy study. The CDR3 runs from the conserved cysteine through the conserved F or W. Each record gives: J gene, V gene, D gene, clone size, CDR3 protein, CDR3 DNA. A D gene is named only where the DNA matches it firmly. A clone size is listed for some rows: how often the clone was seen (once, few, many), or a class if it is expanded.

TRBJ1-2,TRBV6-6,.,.,CASSFRTRGYTF,TGTGCCAGCAGTTTTCGGACACGGGGCTACACCTTC
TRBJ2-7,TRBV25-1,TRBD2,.,CATRGGGSIYEQYF,TGTGCCACCCGGGGGGGCGGGAGTATTTACGAGCAGTACTTC
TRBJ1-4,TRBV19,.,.,CASSKRPALNEKLFF,TGTGCCAGTAGTAAGCGGCCAGCCCTTAATGAAAAACTGTTTTTT
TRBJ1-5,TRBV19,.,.,CASMPPWTGNQPQHF,TGTGCCAGTATGCCCCCCTGGACAGGCAATCAGCCCCAGCATTTT
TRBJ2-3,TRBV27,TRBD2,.,CASSSIAGGSTDTQYF,TGTGCCAGCAGTTCGATAGCGGGAGGAAGCACAGATACGCAGTATTTT
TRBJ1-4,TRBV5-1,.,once,CASSPGLPTNEKLFF,TGCGCCAGCAGCCCCGGACTCCCAACTAATGAAAAACTGTTTTTT
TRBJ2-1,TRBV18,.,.,CASSPHPLSYNEQFF,TGTGCCAGCTCACCACATCCCCTCTCCTACAATGAGCAGTTCTTC
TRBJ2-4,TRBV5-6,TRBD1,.,CASRYYRGKNIQYF,TGTGCCAGCAGATATTACAGGGGCAAAAACATTCAGTACTTC
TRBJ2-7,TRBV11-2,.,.,CASSLFASSEQYF,TGTGCCAGCAGCTTATTCGCTAGTTCCGAGCAGTACTTC
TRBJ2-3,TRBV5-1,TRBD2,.,CASKTSGSIGTDTQYF,TGCGCCAGCAAGACTAGCGGGAGTATTGGCACAGATACGCAGTATTTT
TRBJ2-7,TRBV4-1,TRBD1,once,CASSQDPATGGEYEQYF,TGCGCCAGCAGCCAAGACCCGGCCACAGGGGGCGAGTACGAGCAGTACTTC
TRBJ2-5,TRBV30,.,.,CAWSRGSVKETQYF,TGTGCCTGGAGTAGAGGCAGTGTGAAAGAGACCCAGTACTTC
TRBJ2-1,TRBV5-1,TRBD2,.,CASSLLSWGRAGNEQFF,TGCGCCAGCAGCTTGCTTTCGTGGGGGAGGGCCGGTAATGAGCAGTTCTTC
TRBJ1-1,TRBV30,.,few,CAWTPGTMNTEAFF,TGTGCCTGGACCCCAGGGACTATGAACACTGAAGCTTTCTTT
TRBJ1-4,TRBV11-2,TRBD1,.,CASKRSGTGKGKLFF,TGTGCCAGCAAACGCTCCGGGACAGGGAAAGGAAAACTGTTTTTT
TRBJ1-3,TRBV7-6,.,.,CASSSVTASNSGNTIYF,TGTGCCAGCAGCTCTGTGACAGCTTCTAACTCTGGAAACACCATATATTTT
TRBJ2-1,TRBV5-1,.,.,CASSLSWELYNEQFF,TGCGCCAGCAGCTTGTCGTGGGAGCTCTACAATGAGCAGTTCTTC
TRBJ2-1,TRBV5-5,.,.,CASSHKIPLERNEQFF,TGTGCCAGCAGCCACAAGATCCCTCTAGAAAGGAATGAGCAGTTCTTC
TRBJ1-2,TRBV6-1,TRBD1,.,CASSPDRAYGYTF,TGTGCCAGCAGCCCCGACAGGGCCTATGGCTACACCTTC
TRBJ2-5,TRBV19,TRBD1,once,CASSLQGSEETQYF,TGTGCCAGTAGCCTACAGGGGAGCGAAGAGACCCAGTACTTC
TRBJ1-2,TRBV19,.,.,CASRFAGVYGYTF,TGTGCCAGTAGGTTCGCGGGGGTCTATGGCTACACCTTC
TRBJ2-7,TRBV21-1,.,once,CASSRGRRELNEQYF,TGTGCCAGCAGCAGAGGCAGACGGGAATTGAACGAGCAGTACTTC
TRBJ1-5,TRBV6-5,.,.,CAAWGGSNQPQHF,TGTGCCGCGTGGGGAGGGAGCAATCAGCCCCAGCATTTT
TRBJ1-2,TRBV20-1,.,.,CSALEYGYTF,TGCAGTGCCCTTGAGTATGGCTACACCTTC
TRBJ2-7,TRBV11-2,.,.,CASGPGRASSEQYF,TGTGCCAGCGGCCCAGGCAGGGCTTCCAGCGAGCAGTACTTC
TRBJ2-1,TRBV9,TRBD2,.,CASALAAGSLFF,TGTGCCAGCGCACTAGCGGCCGGCTCCCTGTTCTTC
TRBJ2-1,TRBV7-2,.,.,CASSLSASSSYNEQFF,TGTGCCAGCAGCTTATCTGCGTCAAGCTCCTACAATGAGCAGTTCTTC
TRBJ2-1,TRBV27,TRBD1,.,CASSLSTGGVGEQFF,TGTGCCAGCAGTTTATCGACAGGGGGCGTGGGTGAGCAGTTCTTC
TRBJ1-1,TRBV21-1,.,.,CASSLGQGAMNTEAFF,TGTGCCAGCAGCCTAGGGCAGGGGGCGATGAACACTGAAGCTTTCTTT
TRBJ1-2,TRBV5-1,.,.,CASSSSDYGYTF,TGCGCCAGCAGCTCCTCAGACTATGGCTACACCTTC
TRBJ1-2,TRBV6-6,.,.,CASSPTFLEGPYGYTF,TGTGCCAGCAGTCCTACTTTCTTAGAGGGTCCCTATGGCTACACCTTC
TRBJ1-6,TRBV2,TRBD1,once,CASIKDRGFSPLHF,TGTGCCAGCATTAAAGACAGGGGGTTCTCACCCCTCCACTTT
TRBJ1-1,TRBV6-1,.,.,CASSKGRVNTEAFF,TGTGCCAGCAGTAAAGGACGGGTGAACACTGAAGCTTTCTTT
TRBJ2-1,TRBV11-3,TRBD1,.,CASSSGQGSYNEQFF,TGTGCCAGCAGCTCGGGACAGGGGTCTTACAATGAGCAGTTCTTC
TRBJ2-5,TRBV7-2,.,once,CASSFTGQETQYF,TGTGCCAGCAGCTTCACAGGCCAAGAGACCCAGTACTTC
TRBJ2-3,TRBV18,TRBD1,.,CASSPPDRGPTDTQYF,TGTGCCAGCTCACCACCTGACAGGGGGCCCACAGATACGCAGTATTTT
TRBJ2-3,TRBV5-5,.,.,CASSLGQGFGTDTQYF,TGTGCCAGCAGCTTGGGGCAGGGGTTCGGCACAGATACGCAGTATTTT
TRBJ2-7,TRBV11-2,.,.,CASSPSVEQYF,TGTGCCAGCAGCCCGTCCGTCGAGCAGTACTTC
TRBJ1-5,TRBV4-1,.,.,CASSQGTADQPQHF,TGCGCCAGCAGCCAAGGGACAGCAGATCAGCCCCAGCATTTT
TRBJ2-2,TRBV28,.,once,CASSSGTGELFF,TGTGCCAGCAGTAGCGGGACCGGGGAGCTGTTTTTT
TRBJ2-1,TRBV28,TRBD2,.,CASSSAGVMGRYNEQFF,TGTGCCAGCAGTTCAGCGGGAGTAATGGGACGCTACAATGAGCAGTTCTTC
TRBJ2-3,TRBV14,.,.,CASSQGRSGSTDTQYF,TGTGCCAGCAGCCAAGGTCGCAGCGGGAGCACAGATACGCAGTATTTT
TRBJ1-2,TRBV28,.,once,CASSAIRGRVF,TGTGCCAGCAGCGCAATCAGGGGAAGGGTCTTC
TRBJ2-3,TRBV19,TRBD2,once,CASSTGGRREGRDTQYF,TGTGCCAGTAGCACGGGAGGAAGGCGGGAGGGTAGGGATACGCAGTATTTT
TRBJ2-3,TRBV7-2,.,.,CASRPAGDTQYF,TGTGCCAGCAGACCAGCGGGAGATACGCAGTATTTT
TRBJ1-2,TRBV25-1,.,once,CASSVTGGFVGYTF,TGTGCCAGCAGTGTGACAGGAGGTTTCGTTGGCTACACCTTC
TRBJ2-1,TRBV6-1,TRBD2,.,CAINPLAGYNEQFF,TGTGCCATAAACCCCCTAGCGGGCTACAATGAGCAGTTCTTC
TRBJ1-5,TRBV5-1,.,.,CASSLGRRPQHF,TGCGCCAGCAGCTTGGGGAGGCGGCCCCAGCATTTT
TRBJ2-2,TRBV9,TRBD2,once,CASTIRASGDGELFF,TGTGCCAGCACCATTAGGGCTAGCGGGGACGGGGAGCTGTTTTTT
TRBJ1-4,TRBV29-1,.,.,CSALGGVGEKLFF,TGCAGCGCGCTCGGGGGGGTTGGAGAAAAACTGTTTTTT
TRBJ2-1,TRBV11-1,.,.,CASSFTESSYNEQFF,TGTGCCAGCAGCTTCACAGAGAGCTCCTACAATGAGCAGTTCTTC
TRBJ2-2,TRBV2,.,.,CASSVIFRNTGELFF,TGTGCCAGCAGTGTAATCTTCAGGAACACCGGGGAGCTGTTTTTT
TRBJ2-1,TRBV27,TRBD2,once,CASSLWVVASGSNEQFF,TGTGCCAGCAGTTTATGGGTTGTGGCTAGCGGAAGCAATGAGCAGTTCTTC
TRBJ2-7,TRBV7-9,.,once,CASSLEAGTAYEQYF,TGTGCCAGCAGCTTAGAGGCGGGTACGGCCTACGAGCAGTACTTC
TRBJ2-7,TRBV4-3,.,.,CASSQDGSDEVHEQYF,TGCGCCAGCAGCCAAGATGGAAGTGACGAGGTCCACGAGCAGTACTTC
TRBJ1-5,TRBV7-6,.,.,CASSLEDSSNQPQHF,TGTGCCAGCAGCTTGGAGGACAGCAGCAATCAGCCCCAGCATTTT
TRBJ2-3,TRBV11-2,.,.,CASSLYSNTDTQYF,TGTGCCAGCAGCCTCTACTCAAACACAGATACGCAGTATTTT